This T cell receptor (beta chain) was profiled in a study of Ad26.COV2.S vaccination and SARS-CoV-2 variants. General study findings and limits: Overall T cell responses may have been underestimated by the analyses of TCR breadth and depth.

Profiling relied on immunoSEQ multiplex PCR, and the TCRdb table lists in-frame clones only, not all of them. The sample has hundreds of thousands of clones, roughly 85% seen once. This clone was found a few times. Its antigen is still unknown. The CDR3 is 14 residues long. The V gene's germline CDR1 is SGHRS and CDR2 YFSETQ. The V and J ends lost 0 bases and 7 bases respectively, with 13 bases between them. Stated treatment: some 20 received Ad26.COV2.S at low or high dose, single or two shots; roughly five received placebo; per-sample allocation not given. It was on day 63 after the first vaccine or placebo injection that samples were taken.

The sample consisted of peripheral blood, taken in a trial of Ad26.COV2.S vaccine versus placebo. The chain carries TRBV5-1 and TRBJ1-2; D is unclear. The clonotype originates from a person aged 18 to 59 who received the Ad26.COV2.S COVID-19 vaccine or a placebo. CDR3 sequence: CASSLDGVAGGYTF. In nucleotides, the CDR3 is TGCGCCAGCAGCTTGGACGGCGTAGCAGGTGGCTACACCTTC.